This TCR beta chain was sequenced for a study of CD8+CD57+ T cells in acquired aplastic anemia. Study-wide background: Sorted CD4+ and CD8+ cells gave an average of roughly 3 ug of DNA. Healthy donor sequencing depth: some 10 million CD4+, approximately 11 million CD8+ reads.

CDR1 and CDR2 from the germline V gene are SGHTA and FQGNSA. The CDR3 runs to 14 residues. V gave up 6 bases and J gave up 7 bases, with 13 bases separating them. TCR beta VDJ and CDR3 profiles were obtained from a genomic DNA template. TCRdb processed the reads anew with MiXCR; each CDR3 protein has one entry. Counted here are 200,000 to 250,000 distinct CDR3 sequences, around 60% occurring once; the ten biggest clones make up less than 30%. Study-wide results and caveats: Patients versus controls showed no significant CD8+ Simpson's diversity difference.

About this clonotype: The antigen remains undetermined.

Sequenced: sorted CD4+, CD8+, or CD8+CD57+ T cells (not recorded which) from PBMCs. This receptor was identified in a human donor in good health. The chain carries TRBV7-2 and TRBJ1-6; D remains ambiguous. The CDR3, as DNA: TGTGCCAGCAGTGGAGAATCGGTGAATTCACCCCTCCACTTT. Translating gives CASSGESVNSPLHF.